The 28 T cell receptor beta chains in this list originate from one sample, sequenced in a study of spatial heterogeneity in lung cancer. The antigens for these receptors are not known. MiXCR, run by TCRdb on the 5' RACE reads, gives a single entry per CDR3 protein. Among some 2,000 distinct CDR3 sequences listed, 8.2% were seen once. Findings of the study overall: Counts of expanded intratumoral alpha and beta TCRs tracked tumor mutation counts.

Time point reported: sample taken at primary tumor resection. This specimen consisted of lung tumor tissue, obtained at surgery. The receptors come from a male donor with early-stage non-small cell lung cancer.

This clonotype is medium-sized by share. The rearrangement links TRBV6-5 to TRBJ2-7; 9 nucleotides match TRBD2. The CDR3 spans 14 residues. The V and J ends lost 2 bases and 5 bases, in that order; junction bases with no gene match: 4. Germline CDR1 and CDR2: MNHEY and SVGAGI. CDR3 amino acids: CASSYGTSTNEQYF. The DNA for the CDR3 is TGTGCCAGCAGTTACGGGACTAGCACTAACGAGCAGTACTTC.

This clonotype is medium-sized (0.01 to 0.1%) within its sample. The CDR3 reads CSVAGGVGTDTQYF. In DNA, the CDR3 is TGCAGCGTTGCCGGTGGGGTTGGCACAGATACGCAGTATTTT. This chain joins TRBV29-1 and TRBJ2-3; D is undetermined. CDR3 length: 14 amino acids. Germline CDR1 SQVTM, CDR2 ANQGSEA. With 4 bases removed from V and 1 base from J, the gap between germline ends came to 12 bases.

In this sample, this clonotype is medium-sized. This rearrangement joins TRBV11-2 to TRBJ2-7, with 12 bases matching TRBD1. This CDR3 spans 14 amino acids. Germline V gene sequence: CDR1 SGHAT, CDR2 FQNNGV. V lost 5 bases and J lost 2; bases outside the gene matches: 1. DNA of the CDR3: TGTGCCAGCAGCCGGGACAGGGGGCCCTACGAGCAGTACTTC. Protein: CASSRDRGPYEQYF.

This clonotype rates as medium-sized. The chain is built from TRBV20-1 and TRBJ1-4; maybe TRBD1 (5 bases). Germline values: CDR1 DFQATT, CDR2 SNEGSKA (reference sequence). This CDR3 region has 13 residues. The V and J ends lost 4 bases and 8 bases respectively, with 14 bases between them. DNA for the CDR3: TGCAGTGCTACCCGAGGGCAGGGAGAAAAACTGTTTTTT. Protein: CSATRGQGEKLFF.

A few counts support this clonotype. V is TRBV7-6 and J is TRBJ2-7; possible D gene TRBD1, 6 bases. V was clipped by 1 base and J by 7 bases, with 20 bases between them. The CDR3 loop spans 16 amino acids. CDR1 is SGHVS, CDR2 FNYEAQ, per germline. The CDR3 nucleotides read TGTGCCAGCAGCTTAGGGGGGCCCGTGACAGTAAATGAGCAGTACTTC. This sequence encodes CASSLGGPVTVNEQYF.

This clonotype qualifies as medium-sized. The J gene is TRBJ1-1, the V gene TRBV5-1; D gene ambiguous. Deletions cut 4 bases from V and 5 bases from J, with 12 bases between. The CDR3 is 13 amino acids. Germline CDR1 and CDR2: SGHRS and YFSETQ. The CDR3 nucleotides are TGCGCCAGCAGCCCCCTGGCGGGGACTGAAGCTTTCTTT. Its protein is CASSPLAGTEAFF.

This clonotype was seen at least ten times. The rearrangement uses TRBV5-1 and TRBJ1-6; D is ambiguous. V lost 1 base, J lost 9 bases, and 11 bases lay in between. This CDR3 has 14 amino acids. Per germline, CDR1 SGHRS and CDR2 YFSETQ. As DNA, the CDR3 is TGCGCCAGCAGCTTGCCAGATTCACCTTCACCCCTCCACTTT. It translates to CASSLPDSPSPLHF. Complete variable domain (other parts from reference TRBV5-1 and TRBJ1-6): KAGVTQTPRYLIKTRGQQVTLSCSPISGHRSVSWYQQTPGQGLQFLFEYFSETQRNKGNFPGRFSGRQFSNSRSEMNVSTLELGDSALYLCASSLPDSPSPLHFGNGTRLTVT.

This clonotype is medium-sized in the sample. V gene TRBV5-1 combines with J gene TRBJ2-7; tentatively, D is TRBD1 (5 bases). CDR3 length: 16 residues. V was pared by 4 bases and J by 7 bases, with 24 bases between. CDR1 and CDR2 from the germline V gene are SGHRS and YFSETQ. Here the CDR3 reads CASSPASGHLGEEQYF. The CDR3 region has the DNA TGCGCCAGCAGCCCGGCCTCCGGACACCTAGGGGAAGAGCAGTACTTC.

This clonotype is medium-sized (0.01 to 0.1%) by share. The rearrangement uses TRBV4-3 and TRBJ1-2; 7 positions agree with TRBD1. Germline lookup yields CDR1 LGHNA and CDR2 YSLEER. This CDR3 has 14 amino acids. The V and J ends lost 3 bases and 6 bases, in that order; junction bases with no gene match: 7. The CDR3 loop is CASSQRQGLNGYTF. DNA for the CDR3: TGCGCCAGCAGCCAGCGACAGGGCTTAAATGGCTACACCTTC.

By sample share, this clonotype is medium-sized (0.01 to 0.1%). The chain combines TRBV28 with TRBJ1-2, with D maybe TRBD1 (6 bases). V lost 9 bases and J 4 bases, leaving 15 bases between the germline ends. Germline assignment: CDR1 MDHEN and CDR2 SYDVKM. This CDR3 is built from 13 residues. In nucleotides, the CDR3 is TGTGCCAGTAGCGGGGGCCTGGCCTATGGCTACACCTTC. Protein: CASSGGLAYGYTF.

This clonotype qualifies as medium-sized (0.01 to 0.1%). The rearrangement joins TRBV7-3 to TRBJ2-6; a weak D match, TRBD2 (6 bases). CDR1 is SGHTA, CDR2 FQGTGA, per germline. This CDR3 comprises 18 residues. V dropped 0 bases and J dropped 0 bases, with 12 bases sitting between them. Here the CDR3 reads CASSLTASASSGANVLTF. CDR3 DNA sequence: TGTGCCAGCAGCTTAACCGCTAGCGCGAGCTCTGGGGCCAACGTCCTGACTTTC.

By share, this clonotype counts as medium-sized. The CDR3 nucleotides read TGTGCCACCAGCAGAGATTTAGGGGTCCAGCCCCAGCATTTT. This encodes CATSRDLGVQPQHF. The V gene is TRBV15, the J gene TRBJ1-5; D is perhaps TRBD1 (5 bases). Germline V lookup: CDR1 LNHNV, CDR2 YYDKDF (reference sequence). V lost 0 bases and J lost 7, with 10 bases in between. The CDR3 consists of 14 residues.

This clonotype is medium-sized. The CDR3 here is CSARMYYEQYF. CDR3 DNA sequence: TGCAGTGCTAGAATGTACTACGAGCAGTACTTC. The J gene is TRBJ2-7, the V gene TRBV20-1; D call uncertain. This CDR3 is 11 amino acids long. The V gene's germline CDR1 is DFQATT and CDR2 SNEGSKA (reference sequence). V lost 2 bases and J lost 3, with 5 bases in between.

This clonotype was recorded at least ten times. This chain uses TRBV5-1 with TRBJ2-3; 9 bases match TRBD2. With 2 bases clipped from V and 0 bases from J, the junction kept 4 bases outside the gene matches. The CDR3 contains 16 residues. Germline CDR1 SGHRS, CDR2 YFSETQ. The CDR3 spells CASSLQAGGSTDTQYF. The CDR3 DNA reads as TGCGCCAGCAGCTTACAAGCGGGGGGTAGCACAGATACGCAGTATTTT.

This clonotype is medium-sized within its sample. The chain's CDR3 is CASRMLGEQFF. The CDR3 DNA reads TGCGCCAGCAGGATGTTAGGCGAGCAGTTCTTC. The gene calls are TRBV4-1 and TRBJ2-1; D is undetermined. Germline assignment: CDR1 MGHRA and CDR2 YSYEKL. V lost 6 bases and J lost 10, with 10 bases in between. CDR3 length: 11 amino acids.

This clonotype ranks as medium-sized. The chain is built from TRBV9 and TRBJ1-2; possibly TRBD1 for D (6 bases). From germline, CDR1 is SGDLS and CDR2 YYNGEE. This CDR3 is built from 16 residues. Between the trimmed V and J ends, which lost 4 bases and 0 bases, there was a span of 16 bases. The chain's CDR3 is CASSPWTARANYGYTF. The DNA for the CDR3 is TGTGCCAGCAGCCCCTGGACAGCCAGAGCTAACTATGGCTACACCTTC.

By sample fraction, this clonotype is medium-sized. This chain uses TRBV4-3 with TRBJ2-5; D is perhaps TRBD1 or TRBD2 (5 bases each). The CDR3 runs 14 residues. The germline V and J ends were trimmed by 0 bases and 5 bases, with 10 bases remaining between them. Germline V lookup: CDR1 LGHNA, CDR2 YSLEER. CDR3 amino acids: CASSQDAGTETQYF. The CDR3, as DNA: TGCGCCAGCAGCCAAGACGCCGGGACCGAGACCCAGTACTTC.

This clonotype is deemed medium-sized. V usage is TRBV4-3 and J usage is TRBJ1-1; D uncertain. Per germline, CDR1 LGHNA and CDR2 YSLEER. This CDR3 is 13 amino acids long. Trimming took off 4 bases at V and 1 base at J, with 7 bases between the two ends. The CDR3 reads CASSLAGNTEAFF. CDR3 sequence (DNA): TGCGCCAGCAGCCTCGCGGGGAACACTGAAGCTTTCTTT.

This clonotype was seen a handful of times. The chain links TRBV6-5 to TRBJ2-6, with TRBD2 identical over 8 bases. V lost 6 bases to trimming and J lost 0 bases; unmatched junction nucleotides: 13. This CDR3 comprises 19 residues. Germline V lookup: CDR1 MNHEY, CDR2 SVGAGI. The chain's CDR3 is CASRPTRGLAGSGANVLTF. Here the CDR3 DNA reads TGTGCCAGCAGACCCACCCGAGGACTAGCTGGCTCTGGGGCCAACGTCCTGACTTTC.

This clonotype is labeled as medium-sized. The V and J genes are TRBV24-1 and TRBJ2-3; D might be TRBD1 (5 bases). Germline V lookup: CDR1 KGHDR, CDR2 SFDVKD. This CDR3 region has 16 residues. V lost 5 bases to trimming and J lost 0 bases, with 14 bases between them. This CDR3 reads CATSGGWPSSTDTQYF. CDR3 DNA sequence: TGTGCCACCAGTGGGGGCTGGCCATCTAGCACAGATACGCAGTATTTT.

The V and J genes are TRBV10-3 and TRBJ1-6; 8 bases fit TRBD1. The germline CDR1 and CDR2 sequences are ENHRY and SYGVKD. CDR3 length: 14 residues. The V and J ends lost 7 bases and 7 bases, in that order; junction bases with no gene match: 6. This CDR3 is CAITQGARNSPLHF. The CDR3 DNA follows: TGTGCCATCACCCAGGGGGCAAGGAATTCACCCCTCCACTTT.

By share of the sample, this clonotype is medium-sized. The chain carries TRBV12-3 or TRBV12-4 and TRBJ2-1, with TRBD2 matching 14 bases. The CDR3 is made up of 16 amino acids. V was clipped by 5 bases and J by 13 bases; unmatched bases: 13. This chain's CDR3 is CASSPVGTSGRNGQFF. The DNA of the CDR3 is TGTGCCAGCAGTCCAGTCGGGACTAGCGGGAGAAATGGACAGTTCTTC.

This clonotype is labeled medium-sized (0.01 to 0.1%). The V and J genes are TRBV6-1 and TRBJ2-3; 8 bases fit TRBD2. With 4 bases clipped from V and 3 bases from J, the junction kept 12 bases outside the gene matches. This CDR3 comprises 17 residues. CDR1 MNHNS and CDR2 SASEGT come from the germline V gene. CDR3 in DNA: TGTGCCAGCAGTGCCCCCAGGCCCGGGAGGGCGACAGATACGCAGTATTTT. This translates into CASSAPRPGRATDTQYF.

This clonotype ranks as medium-sized (0.01 to 0.1%). The chain couples TRBV7-2 to TRBJ2-5, with 14 bases matching TRBD2. The CDR3 spans 16 residues. CDR1 is SGHTA and CDR2 is FQGNSA in the germline V gene. V gave up 5 bases and J gave up 5 bases; unmatched junction bases: 7. The CDR3 spells CASSGGTSGRWETQYF. CDR3 DNA sequence: TGTGCCAGCAGCGGGGGGACTAGCGGGAGATGGGAGACCCAGTACTTC.

This clonotype ranks as medium-sized (0.01 to 0.1%). The chain joins TRBV2 to TRBJ2-5; a weak D match, TRBD1 (6 bases). The CDR3 length is 14 residues. V was shortened by 2 bases and J by 4 bases, with 11 bases between the two germline ends. The germline V gene encodes CDR1 SNHLY and CDR2 FYNNEI. The CDR3 reads CASSERRGGETQYF. The CDR3 DNA reads as TGTGCCAGCAGTGAACGCAGGGGTGGAGAGACCCAGTACTTC. The variable domain in full, completed from reference TRBV2 and TRBJ2-5, reads EPEVTQTPSHQVTQMGQEVILRCVPISNHLYFYWYRQILGQKVEFLVSFYNNEISEKSEIFDDQFSVERPDGSNFTLKIRSTKLEDSAMYFCASSERRGGETQYFGPGTRLLVL.

V and J are TRBV9 and TRBJ2-7; D is perhaps TRBD1 (6 bases). The V end lost 0 bases, the J end lost 1 base, and 11 bases lay between the germline ends. Germline V gene sequence: CDR1 SGDLS, CDR2 YYNGEE. The CDR3 is 15 amino acids. CDR3 region: CASSVGPTGSYEQYF. The CDR3 nucleotides are TGTGCCAGCAGCGTAGGGCCCACAGGGTCCTACGAGCAGTACTTC.

By its share, this clonotype is medium-sized. This chain links TRBV19 with TRBJ2-2; the match to TRBD1 covers 11 bases. The CDR3 is 16 amino acids. V trimming: 4 bases; J trimming: 6 bases; junction bases outside the gene matches: 7. The germline V gene encodes CDR1 LNHDA and CDR2 SQIVND (reference sequence). As DNA, the CDR3 is TGTGCCAGTAGTACGAGGACAGGGGGCCGACCCGGGGAGCTGTTTTTT. This encodes CASSTRTGGRPGELFF.

In its sample, this clonotype ranks as medium-sized. The CDR3 nucleotides are TGCGCCAGCAGCGGAACAGGGGCGGGAAACTATGGCTACACCTTC. It encodes CASSGTGAGNYGYTF. V gene TRBV5-1 combines with J gene TRBJ1-2, with 7 bases identical to TRBD1. The CDR3 spans 15 residues. CDR1 is SGHRS and CDR2 is YFSETQ in the germline V gene. Trimming at V came to 4 bases and at J to 2 bases, leaving 8 bases not matched to a gene.